The T cell receptor (beta chain) under discussion was sequenced for a study of response to subunit inactivated influenza vaccine. Using its own MiXCR run on the RT-PCR reads, TCRdb lists one record per CDR3 protein. The data show about 830,000 distinct CDR3 sequences, less than 20% seen once. In germline, CDR1 is SQVTM, CDR2 ANQGSEA. The CDR3 extends over 14 amino acids. Trimming took off 0 bases at V and 7 bases at J, with 12 bases between the two ends. Overall study findings and caveats: New T cells are recruited in small numbers by each seasonal influenza vaccination, according to the authors' suggestion.

This clonotype was observed a handful of times. Antigen: not known. Sample: PBMCs from blood, taken around 5 days after vaccination. This chain uses TRBV29-1 with TRBJ2-2, with D possibly being TRBD2 (6 bases). The clonotype originates from a man aged 45-65 years who received an inactivated influenza vaccine. The CDR3 DNA reads as TGCAGCGTTGAAGAGACTAGAATGGGCGGGGAGCTGTTTTTT. It is translated as CSVEETRMGGELFF.